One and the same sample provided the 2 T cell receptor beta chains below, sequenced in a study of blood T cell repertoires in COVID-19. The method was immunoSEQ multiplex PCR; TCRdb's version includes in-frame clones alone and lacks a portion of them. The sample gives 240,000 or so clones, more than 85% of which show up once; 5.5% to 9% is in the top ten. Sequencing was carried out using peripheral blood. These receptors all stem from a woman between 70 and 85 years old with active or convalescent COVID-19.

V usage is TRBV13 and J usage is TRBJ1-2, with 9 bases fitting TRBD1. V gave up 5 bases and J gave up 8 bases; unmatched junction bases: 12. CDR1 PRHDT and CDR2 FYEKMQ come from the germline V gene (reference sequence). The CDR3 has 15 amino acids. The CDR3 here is CASSGNWDREAGYTF. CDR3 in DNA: TGTGCCAGCAGCGGCAACTGGGACAGGGAGGCGGGCTACACCTTC.

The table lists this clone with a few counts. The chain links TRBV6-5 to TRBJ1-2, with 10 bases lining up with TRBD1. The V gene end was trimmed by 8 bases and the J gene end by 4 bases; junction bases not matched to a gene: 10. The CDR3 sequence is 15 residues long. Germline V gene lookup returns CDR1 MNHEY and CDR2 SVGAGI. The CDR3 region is CASGPGQGVFYGYTF. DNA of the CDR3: TGTGCCAGCGGACCCGGACAGGGGGTATTCTATGGCTACACCTTC.